The clone carrying this TCR beta chain appeared many times. Its antigen remains unknown. This specimen comes from a study of T-cell reconstitution after alpha-beta-depleted transplantation in children. A TCRbeta library incorporating unique molecular identifiers was prepared. TCRdb reprocessed the PCR reads with MiXCR, giving one entry per CDR3 protein. The sample has a few hundred thousand distinct CDR3 sequences, nearly 8% seen once; the top ten hold 8.5% to 9.5%. General study results and limits: From surviving recipient T cells and thymic progenitors came the high day-60 TCRbeta diversity observed in some patients. T-cell counts and diversity were attributed mostly to newly produced T cells one year after transplant. Expanded clones from the graft, numbering several hundred, reportedly supplied alpha-beta T cells about two months after transplant.

CDR3 length equals 11 residues. CDR1 and CDR2 (germline): SGHVS, FQNEAQ. With 6 bases removed from V and 9 bases from J, the gap between germline ends came to 11 bases. The sequenced sample was peripheral blood, obtained 360 days after TCRalphabeta/CD19-depleted stem cell transplant. The chain joins TRBV7-8 to TRBJ1-1; perhaps TRBD1 as D (5 bases). The TCR originated in a female patient aged 2-10 years who had a stem cell transplant for Fanconi anemia, so the T cells may come from the graft donor. The chain's CDR3 is CASSGSGQAFF. The CDR3, as DNA: TGTGCCAGCAGTGGGTCAGGGCAAGCTTTCTTT.